These 25 T cell receptor beta chains share one sample of origin, sequenced in a study of blood T cells in healthy people across ages. Through a sample-barcoded 5' primer and a J-beta primer mix, a second PCR was run for roughly 6 to 12 cycles. TCRdb analysed the 5' RACE reads with MiXCR anew, one entry per CDR3 protein. The sample has 1.5 million to 2 million distinct CDR3 sequences, roughly 50% seen once. Material for sequencing was blood. Receptor source: a woman aged 40 to 55 in good health.

This clonotype showed up just a few times. The chain has TRBV27 and TRBJ2-7; no definite D call. CDR1 and CDR2 (germline): MNHEY, SMNVEV (reference sequence). CDR3 length equals 14 residues. Trimming removed 5 bases at V and 4 bases at J, with 15 bases between. DNA of the CDR3: TGTGCCAGCAGTCCGGACGAACGCCTATACGAGCAGTACTTC. This gives the protein CASSPDERLYEQYF.

This clonotype was recorded a few times. The V call is TRBV7-9, the J call TRBJ2-7, with 11 bases matching TRBD1. V shed 5 bases and J 5 bases; nucleotides not matched to a gene: 8. The CDR3 totals 15 residues. Per germline, CDR1 SEHNR and CDR2 FQNEAQ (reference sequence). CDR3 nucleotides: TGTGCCAGCAGCCGACGAGGACAGGGGGCCGACGAGCAGTACTTC. It yields the protein CASSRRGQGADEQYF.

J is TRBJ1-2 and V is TRBV27; TRBD1 matches at 8 bases. Germline V gives CDR1 MNHEY, CDR2 SMNVEV (reference sequence). Trimming took 3 bases from V and 4 from J; bases not matched to a gene: 7. The CDR3 extends over 15 amino acids. The CDR3 DNA sequence: TGTGCCAGCAGTTTCGACAGGGGTATCATCTATGGCTACACCTTC. It codes for CASSFDRGIIYGYTF.

The chain carries TRBV12-3 or TRBV12-4 and TRBJ1-4; no firm D call. There are 14 residues in the CDR3. Trimming shortened V by 7 bases and J by 2 bases, and 11 bases separated the two germline ends. The CDR3 nucleotides read TGTGCCAGCACCCTAGGGCTGACTAATGAAAAACTGTTTTTT. Translated, it gives CASTLGLTNEKLFF.

This clonotype was seen a handful of times. The chain has TRBV4-2 and TRBJ2-5; maybe TRBD1 (6 bases). The DNA matches TRBJ2-7 better at its end, which makes the J call doubtful. CDR3 size: 17 residues. Germline values: CDR1 LGHNA, CDR2 YNFKEQ. CDR3 DNA sequence: TGTGCCAGCAGCCAAGTAAGGACAGACATTTACTTCTACGAGCAGTACTTC. Its protein product is CASSQVRTDIYFYEQYF.

The V and J genes are TRBV9 and TRBJ1-4; 7 nucleotides agree with TRBD1. V lost 1 base, J lost 8 bases, and 14 bases stayed unmatched. This CDR3 is built from 17 residues. The germline V gene encodes CDR1 SGDLS and CDR2 YYNGEE. CDR3: CASSVSPVQVRGEKLFF. DNA of the CDR3: TGTGCCAGCAGCGTATCTCCCGTCCAGGTCAGGGGGGAAAAACTGTTTTTT.

This clonotype was counted between two and nine times. The chain has TRBV7-9 and TRBJ2-1; D assignment may be TRBD1 or TRBD2 (6 bases each). The CDR3 contains 14 residues. V lost 4 bases and J lost 9, with 16 bases in between. Looked up from germline, CDR1 is SEHNR and CDR2 is FQNEAQ (reference sequence). CDR3 protein: CASSSPTGAGEQFF. Here the CDR3 DNA reads TGTGCCAGCAGCTCTCCAACGGGGGCAGGTGAGCAGTTCTTC.

A single count supports this clonotype. The V gene is TRBV28, the J gene TRBJ1-2; 8 bases are shared with TRBD1. CDR3 length: 14 amino acids. Germline CDR1 and CDR2: MDHEN and SYDVKM. Trimming at V came to 6 bases and at J to 5 bases, leaving 8 bases not matched to a gene. The CDR3 bases are TGTGCCAGCAGGCCCCCCGGGACAGGATATGGCTACACCTTC. Translating gives CASRPPGTGYGYTF.

The rearrangement joins TRBV7-2 to TRBJ2-3, with unresolved D. V was clipped by 3 bases and J by 1 base, with 11 bases between them. This CDR3 is built from 15 residues. Germline V gives CDR1 SGHTA, CDR2 FQGNSA. The CDR3 region has the DNA TGTGCCAGCAGCTTTGGTCCCCAGGGCACAGATACGCAGTATTTT. This translates into CASSFGPQGTDTQYF.

This clonotype was counted only a few times. This chain connects TRBV7-2 to TRBJ2-3, with 8 bases lining up with TRBD2. This CDR3 has 14 amino acids. With V trimmed by 9 bases and J by 0 bases, 5 bases remained unmatched. Per the germline V gene, CDR1 is SGHTA and CDR2 is FQGNSA. CDR3 region: CASKLAVSTDTQYF. The CDR3 nucleotides are TGTGCCAGTAAACTAGCGGTTAGCACAGATACGCAGTATTTT.

This sequence joins TRBV6-5 and TRBJ1-2; 7 nucleotides line up with TRBD1. Trimming took 5 bases from V and 8 from J; bases not matched to a gene: 11. Germline loops: CDR1 MNHEY, CDR2 SVGAGI. This CDR3 is 14 amino acids long. CDR3 protein: CASSAAGGTEGYTF. The CDR3 nucleotides are TGTGCCAGCAGTGCCGCAGGGGGGACGGAAGGCTACACCTTC.

The CDR3 is CASSPLSGGAVAYEQYF. CDR3 nucleotide sequence: TGTGCCAGCTCACCACTTTCGGGGGGCGCAGTAGCCTACGAGCAGTACTTC. The gene calls are TRBV18 and TRBJ2-7, with D perhaps matching TRBD2 (7 bases). Germline CDR1 is KGHSH and CDR2 is LQKENI. The ends were cut back, 1 base at V and 2 bases at J, with 18 bases in the middle. The CDR3 spans 17 residues.

This clonotype was found a few times. This rearrangement joins TRBV6-5 to TRBJ1-6; 11 nucleotides align to TRBD1. Per germline, CDR1 MNHEY and CDR2 SVGAGI. After removal of 6 bases from V and 7 bases from J, the junction contained 5 bases not matched to a gene. The CDR3 is made up of 15 amino acids. Here the CDR3 DNA reads TGTGCCAGCAGCCGTGGGGACAGGGGGAATTCACCCCTCCACTTT. Protein: CASSRGDRGNSPLHF.

The chain couples TRBV4-3 to TRBJ2-1; TRBD2 agrees at 15 bases. This CDR3 region has 17 residues. Germline trimming cut 1 base from V and 8 bases from J; bases unmatched to any gene: 6. In germline, CDR1 is LGHNA, CDR2 YSLEER. This chain's CDR3 is CASSQGWTSGGAYEQFF. For the CDR3, the DNA is TGCGCCAGCAGCCAAGGGTGGACTAGCGGGGGGGCCTATGAGCAGTTCTTC.

The chain links TRBV12-3 or TRBV12-4 to TRBJ1-1, with 7 bases that match TRBD1. The J segment lost 8 bases and the V segment lost 7 bases, leaving 7 bases of the junction unmatched. The CDR3 has 12 amino acids. The CDR3 reads CASTMGTAEAFF. The CDR3 nucleotides are TGTGCCAGCACCATGGGGACAGCCGAAGCTTTCTTT.

The gene calls are TRBV28 and TRBJ1-2, with 7 bases aligning to TRBD1. Germline assignment: CDR1 MDHEN and CDR2 SYDVKM. This CDR3 is built from 14 residues. The ends lost 6 bases at V and 2 bases at J; junction bases unmatched: 6. CDR3 loop: CASRKWDSNYGYTF. DNA for the CDR3: TGTGCCAGCAGGAAATGGGACAGCAACTATGGCTACACCTTC.

This chain joins TRBV4-3 and TRBJ2-1; 7 nucleotides align to TRBD2. CDR3 length: 18 residues. Germline values: CDR1 LGHNA, CDR2 YSLEER. Trimming took 0 bases from V and 0 from J; bases not matched to a gene: 8. CDR3 DNA sequence: TGCGCCAGCAGCCAAGACCCACCCGGGGGGAGCTCCTACAATGAGCAGTTCTTC. Its translation: CASSQDPPGGSSYNEQFF.

This clonotype was seen a few times. The chain employs TRBV4-1 and TRBJ1-2; D is perhaps TRBD1 (6 bases). CDR1 is MGHRA, CDR2 YSYEKL, per germline. Trimming cost V 1 base and J 5 bases, with 11 bases left between them. This CDR3 has 14 residues. The CDR3: CASSQGATGYGYTF. The CDR3 bases are TGCGCCAGCAGCCAAGGAGCAACAGGGTATGGCTACACCTTC.

CDR3 nucleotide sequence: TGTGCCAGCAGCTTAGCTCAGGGGAGGGCAGAGCAGTTCTTC. Amino acids: CASSLAQGRAEQFF. The gene calls are TRBV7-8 and TRBJ2-1; tentatively, D is TRBD2 (7 bases). V lost 0 bases, J lost 10 bases, and 13 bases lay in between. The CDR3 consists of 14 residues. Germline V gene data show CDR1 as SGHVS and CDR2 as FQNEAQ.

This clonotype was seen once. The chain is built from TRBV5-1 and TRBJ1-2; D ambiguous. In germline, CDR1 is SGHRS, CDR2 YFSETQ. The CDR3 runs to 15 residues. V was pared by 0 bases and J by 2 bases, with 11 bases between. The CDR3 DNA follows: TGCGCCAGCAGCTTGGTTGCAGAGCTAAACTATGGCTACACCTTC. Protein product: CASSLVAELNYGYTF. Variable domain in full (rest from reference TRBV5-1 and TRBJ1-2): KAGVTQTPRYLIKTRGQQVTLSCSPISGHRSVSWYQQTPGQGLQFLFEYFSETQRNKGNFPGRFSGRQFSNSRSEMNVSTLELGDSALYLCASSLVAELNYGYTFGSGTRLTVV.

The chain is built from TRBV9 and TRBJ1-2; 10 bases match TRBD1. Germline CDR1 is SGDLS and CDR2 is YYNGEE. J gave up 4 bases and V 2 bases, and 5 bases lay outside the gene matches. The CDR3 consists of 15 residues. CDR3 nucleotide sequence: TGTGCCAGCAGCGTGACAGGGGGCGCAGGCTATGGCTACACCTTC. It translates to CASSVTGGAGYGYTF.

This clonotype was observed a handful of times. The V and J genes are TRBV12-3 or TRBV12-4 and TRBJ2-5, with TRBD2 as a possible D gene (5 bases). Trimming pared 6 bases from V and 2 bases from J, leaving 10 bases between. CDR3 length: 13 amino acids. Here the CDR3 reads CASRLSVQETQYF. The CDR3 DNA sequence: TGTGCCAGCAGGCTTAGCGTTCAAGAGACCCAGTACTTC.

The chain uses TRBV6-2 or TRBV6-3 and TRBJ1-5; 7 nucleotides agree with TRBD1. This CDR3 region has 18 residues. The J segment lost 5 bases and the V segment lost 0 bases, leaving 13 bases of the junction unmatched. Germline V lookup: CDR1 MNHEY, CDR2 SVGEGT. The CDR3 loop is CASSYSVDRQGGDQPQHF. For the CDR3, the DNA is TGTGCCAGCAGTTACTCTGTCGATCGACAGGGAGGGGATCAGCCCCAGCATTTT.

This sequence joins TRBV9 and TRBJ1-2; D gene unclear. Looked up from germline, CDR1 is SGDLS and CDR2 is YYNGEE. The germline V and J ends were trimmed by 0 bases and 8 bases, with 11 bases remaining between them. The CDR3 runs 13 residues. For the CDR3, the DNA is TGTGCCAGCAGCGTAGCTGAGGGAAGGGGCTACACCTTC. This translates into CASSVAEGRGYTF.

The chain carries TRBV28 and TRBJ2-7; 7 bases agree with TRBD1. The germline gives CDR1 MDHEN, CDR2 SYDVKM. The CDR3 consists of 14 residues. The J segment lost 3 bases and the V segment lost 5 bases, leaving 7 bases of the junction unmatched. The CDR3 nucleotides read TGTGCCAGCAGTGCACAGGGGCGATTCTACGAGCAGTACTTC. As protein: CASSAQGRFYEQYF.